The clone carrying this T cell receptor beta chain showed up just a few times. The antigen remains undetermined. Libraries were prepared by immunoSEQ multiplex PCR; TCRdb keeps only in-frame clonotypes and omits some of them. Among tens of thousands of clones listed, just under 75% were seen once. The record originates from a study of CD4 T cells in relation to SARS-CoV-2 and coronaviruses. On the study more broadly: TCR beta CDR3s were sequenced after 10-day antigen culture of PBMCs.

Unexposed donor CD4+ T cells date from about 2011-2018, before the COVID-19 pandemic. CD4+ T cells were isolated from the cells after about 11 days of culture. The source is a human donor in good health. Sequenced: CD4+ T cells from PBMCs, cultured in vitro.

CDR3 DNA sequence: TGCGCCAGCAGCGAACTGCAGGGGTCGAACACCGGGGAGCTGTTTTTT. Its protein product is CASSELQGSNTGELFF. This chain joins TRBV10-1 and TRBJ2-2, with a possible D match to TRBD1 (6 bases). The germline V gene encodes CDR1 WNHNN and CDR2 SYGVQD (reference sequence). V lost 6 bases, J lost 0 bases, and 14 bases lay in between. The CDR3 contains 16 residues.